The clone carrying this T cell receptor beta chain was seen at least ten times. Its specificity is unknown. The isolated RNA, all of it, was reverse transcribed, so expressed TCRB transcripts were what got sequenced. Method: immunoSEQ multiplex PCR; TCRdb's copy keeps in-frame clones and lacks some. The table shows 300,000 to 350,000 clones, with 7% to 9% occurring only once. These data belong to a study of beta chain features in type 1 diabetes. Findings and caveats of the study: VDJ junctions from patients with type 1 diabetes contained fewer insertions and more deletions.

Germline values: CDR1 SGHTA, CDR2 FQGTGA. The CDR3 length is 13 residues. V was trimmed by 4 bases and J by 3 bases, leaving 9 bases between them. V gene TRBV7-3 combines with J gene TRBJ1-1, with a tentative D call TRBD1 (5 bases). The sequence was collected from a young woman in good health. Material for sequencing was central memory CD4+ T cells from blood. CDR3 protein: CASSSGLDTEAFF. CDR3 nucleotide sequence: TGTGCCAGCAGCTCAGGGCTCGACACTGAAGCTTTCTTT.